The following is a T cell receptor beta chain sequence with its context. What antigen it recognizes has not been identified. Base-call qualities are not available, and no considerably larger clone is one nucleotide away. The donors were healthy, HIV-negative adults who had no recently reported acute infections or vaccinations. Every donor was a Caucasian adult living in Nashville, Tennessee, USA. Magnetic negative selection was used to enrich CD4+ T cells, after which naive cells were positively selected on CD45RA and the negative fraction became the memory subset. After blood collection by leukapheresis, PBMCs were isolated using Ficoll-Histopaque density gradient centrifugation and then cryopreserved in the vapor phase of liquid nitrogen. Purity and quantity of every magnetically sorted T cell population were checked by analytical flow cytometry. Genomic DNA was isolated from each sorted fraction and quantified by UV absorbance on a Nanodrop 2000c.

The sample is drawn from a study of shared clonotypes between healthy human individuals (dated by TCRdb to the early 2020s). At the level of the whole study: The cohort comprised a couple of women and three men aged 18 to 49 years. For each donor, CD4 naive and CD4 memory were each run on three plates, CD8 naive on two plates, and CD8 memory on one plate. The study deeply sequenced blood TCR repertoires of five healthy adults to estimate repertoire size and the extent of clonotype sharing between individuals. Different laboratories and diverse techniques were used to prepare libraries and sequence TCR repertoires, to increase sequencing depth and limit assay-specific biases. Between about 0.85 and 8.9 billion PBMCs per donor were obtained by leukapheresis.

On the study overall, not on this receptor specifically: The genetic and exposure-history diversity represented was limited by the small number of donors. Around 5.4% of naive CD4, 3.5% of naive CD8, about 2.4% of memory CD4, and 0.35% to 0.5% of memory CD8 clonotypes were shared across several donors. Sampling was restricted to blood, and TCR repertoires in tissues likely differ from the TCR repertoires found in blood. Larger estimated clonotype richness was generally found for naive subsets than for memory subsets. Pairwise subsampling indicated that sequencing depth was expected to affect the degree of clonotype sharing among donors. Incomplete sequencing was indicated by rarefaction of sorted-subset datasets, despite the large sequencing depth. Higher generation probabilities were observed for clonotypes shared by all four sorted-subset donors than for non-shared clonotypes.

The junction shows trimming of 1 base on V and 3 bases on J, plus 9 bases between the germline ends. Inclusive of the bounding cysteine and phenylalanine, the CDR3 is 14 residues long. The kept DNA is CDR3 alone, 42 bases in frame from the first base. Reading the germline V gene gives CDR1 SGHDT and CDR2 YYEEEE. Using the deep immunoSEQ assay, multiplex PCR amplified TCR CDR3 regions from genomic DNA. Extracted genomic DNA from each cell subset was distributed evenly across all wells of several immunoSEQ 96-well plates, and each plate was treated as a replicate. For sorted subsets, about 220 ng of genomic DNA, equivalent to 30,000 or so T cell genomes, went into each replicate PCR. Purified libraries were measured with a Qubit 3.0 fluorometer, size-checked on a Bioanalyzer 2100, and measured again with the KAPA Library Quantification kit. Each immunoSEQ 96-well plate was sequenced on its own single-read 150-cycle Illumina NextSeq 550 flow cell. Under the source paper's analysis protocol: Because the immunoSEQ output held only junctional sequences and lacked quality scores, the filtering could not match the filtering applied to full-length reads. To assign V/J genes and CDR3, sequences were annotated against IMGT germline references using PyIR, a Python wrapper for IgBLAST v1.9. Reads with weak V/J assignments (E-value above 1e-6), missing CDR3, stop codons, out-of-frame junctions, or ambiguous translated residues were removed. V3J clonotypes were defined as sequences sharing an identical inferred V gene, J gene, and CDR3 amino acid sequence. Percentage overlap between repertoires was calculated by dividing the number of shared unique clonotypes by the size of the smaller repertoire. Richness of each repertoire was evaluated using RTK rarefaction, the Chao1 estimator, and Recon v2.1 estimates of unobserved clonotypes. Generation probabilities were computed with OLGA for all TCRbeta clonotypes obtained by the gDNA method from a handful of donors. What TCRdb holds here is the immuneACCESS table cut down to in-frame rearrangements. Part of the clones is not present; checked against another copy, under half of the missing clones reflect an unresolved V gene, and the others are unexplained. The V and J calls and clone size are taken from that table; D and trimming were inferred from the DNA. The table for this sample lists 550,000 to 800,000 clones; approximately 79% of them were counted only once. More than 1.5% of the sample is held by the ten biggest clonotypes.

This clonotype was obtained from a woman under 40 in good health. The sequence links TRBV5-6 to TRBJ2-3, with the D gene not confidently named. Material for sequencing was memory CD4+ T cells sorted from blood. The cell subset or site label, read with the paper, signifies: CD45RA-negative fraction. The base sequence is TGTGCCAGCAGCTTGTCCGGTACTACAGATACGCAGTATTTT. Its amino acids are CASSLSGTTDTQYF.